The rows below give T cell receptor beta chains drawn from one sample of a study of blood T cell repertoires in COVID-19. Profiled with immunoSEQ multiplex PCR; TCRdb holds only in-frame clones, not every one. The repertoire holds some 100,000 clones, with around 85% as singletons. The sample taken for sequencing was PBMCs or T cells enriched from blood (not recorded which). The receptors were gathered from a woman aged 50 to 60 who had recovered from COVID-19. The conserved cysteine and the conserved F or W are not part of the CDR3 here. Some rows mark clone size as missing; the rest say once, few, many or name a class of expanded clone.

TRBV30 | NA | AWNRGGVYNEQF
TRBV5-1 | NA | ASSPDRGSNYGYT
TRBV11-2 | NA | ASSRAATSGKAQY
TRBV28 | NA | ASSLNREYYGYT
TRBV5-1 | NA | ASSLVLADYNEQF
TRBV19 | once | ASSNSGVSTDTQY
TRBV7-8 | once | ASSLPSGGYEQF
TRBV27 | few | ASKVTGGEAQH
TRBV4-1 | NA | ASSQPGRSREQY
TRBV5-4 | NA | ASSLGAGAASTDTQY
TRBV5-6 | NA | ASSLATSGLRRDTQY
TRBV25-1 | NA | ASSGLAGTDEQF
TRBV20-1 | NA | SASPRDRDATEAF
TRBV6-5 | NA | ASGYTGVSGYT
TRBV5-1 | NA | ASSRLVGGFDTGELF
TRBV27 | NA | ASRGLPAPYNEQF
TRBV6-5 | NA | ASTEGRPHGYT
TRBV7-2 | NA | ASRLQENTEAF
TRBV2 | NA | ALNIGGANGYT
TRBV19 | NA | ASSEDRAGAKTQY
TRBV15 | NA | ATSKESRRNTEAF
TRBV5-5 | NA | ASSFRTGADTQY
TRBV5-1 | once | ASSLSGAETQY
TRBV5-1 | NA | ASSAGQPYNEQF
TRBV5-8 | few | ASSLSDNQPQH
TRBV27 | NA | ASSRSGVSAYNEQF
TRBV7-6 | NA | ASSYQTGYYNEQF